The entry below gives a single T cell receptor beta chain sequence along with its context. Its antigen is still unknown. This CDR3 has 13 amino acids. Trimming stripped 3 bases from V and 7 bases from J, with 11 bases between. The germline V gene encodes CDR1 MDHEN and CDR2 SYDVKM. Relapse was seen in all patients after autologous stem cell transplantation, and brentuximab vedotin exposure was variable. Best responses were complete response, partial response or progressive disease. The data derive from a study of PD-1 blockade in classical Hodgkin lymphoma. Study as a whole: Patients got intravenous nivolumab 3 mg/kg every 2 weeks. Broader study findings: Relapsed/refractory patients reportedly had the lowest baseline TCR diversity, below newly diagnosed patients, who were below healthy donors.

Assay: immunoSEQ multiplex PCR; the TCRdb copy retains only in-frame clones and omits some. The repertoire has about 36,000 clones, roughly two thirds of them found once; the top ten carry roughly an eighth. The specimen was peripheral blood mononuclear cells (PBMCs), collected before the second cycle of nivolumab. The rearrangement joins TRBV28 to TRBJ2-3; D uncertain. The clonotype comes from a human donor with classical Hodgkin lymphoma. CDR3 bases: TGTGCCAGCAGTTTGAAGCTGGTTAATACGCAGTATTTT. Translating gives CASSLKLVNTQYF.